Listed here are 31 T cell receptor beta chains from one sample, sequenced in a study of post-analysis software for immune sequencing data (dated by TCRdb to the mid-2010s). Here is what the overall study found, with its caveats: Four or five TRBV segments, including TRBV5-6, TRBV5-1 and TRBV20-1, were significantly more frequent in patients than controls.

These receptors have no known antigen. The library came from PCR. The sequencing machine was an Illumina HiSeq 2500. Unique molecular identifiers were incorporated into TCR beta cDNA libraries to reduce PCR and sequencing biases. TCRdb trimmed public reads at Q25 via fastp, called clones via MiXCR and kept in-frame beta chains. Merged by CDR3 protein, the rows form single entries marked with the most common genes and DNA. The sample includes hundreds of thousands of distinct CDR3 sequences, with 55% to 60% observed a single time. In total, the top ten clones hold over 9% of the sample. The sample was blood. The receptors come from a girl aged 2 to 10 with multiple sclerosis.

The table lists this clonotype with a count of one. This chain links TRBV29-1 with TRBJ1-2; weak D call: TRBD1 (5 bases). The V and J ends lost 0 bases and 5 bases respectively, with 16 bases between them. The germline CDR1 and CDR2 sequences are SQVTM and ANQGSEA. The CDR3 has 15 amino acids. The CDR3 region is CSVEETGLLPYGYTF. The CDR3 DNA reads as TGCAGCGTTGAAGAGACGGGGCTATTACCTTATGGCTACACCTTC.

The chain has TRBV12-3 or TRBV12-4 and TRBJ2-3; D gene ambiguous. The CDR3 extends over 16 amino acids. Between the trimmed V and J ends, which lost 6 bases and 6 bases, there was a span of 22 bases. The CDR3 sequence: CASSPPGRQTGDTQYF. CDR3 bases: TGTGCCAGCAGCCCCCCGGGCAGGCAAACTGGGGATACGCAGTATTTT.

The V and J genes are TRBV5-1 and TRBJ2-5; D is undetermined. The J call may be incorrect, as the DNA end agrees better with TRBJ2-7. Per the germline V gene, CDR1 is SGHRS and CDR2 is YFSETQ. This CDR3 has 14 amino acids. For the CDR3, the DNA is TGCGCCAGCAGCGCAGCTACTGGGGCCTACGAGCAGTACTTC. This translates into CASSAATGAYEQYF.

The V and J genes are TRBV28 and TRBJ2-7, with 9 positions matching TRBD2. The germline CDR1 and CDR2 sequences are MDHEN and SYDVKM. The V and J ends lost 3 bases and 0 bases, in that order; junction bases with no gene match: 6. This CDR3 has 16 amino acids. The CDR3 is CASSLATSGYSYEQYF. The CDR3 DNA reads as TGTGCCAGCAGTTTGGCGACTAGCGGATACTCCTACGAGCAGTACTTC.

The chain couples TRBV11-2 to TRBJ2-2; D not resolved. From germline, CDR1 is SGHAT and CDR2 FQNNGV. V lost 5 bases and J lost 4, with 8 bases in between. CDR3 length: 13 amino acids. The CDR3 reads CASSTTATGELFF. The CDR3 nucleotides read TGTGCCAGCAGCACGACGGCCACCGGGGAGCTGTTTTTT.

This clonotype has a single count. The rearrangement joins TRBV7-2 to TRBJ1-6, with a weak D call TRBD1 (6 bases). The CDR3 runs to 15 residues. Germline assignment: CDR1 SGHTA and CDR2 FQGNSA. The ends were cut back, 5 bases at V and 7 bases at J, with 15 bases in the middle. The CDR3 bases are TGTGCCAGCAGCGCAAGACAGGTGGCCAATTCACCCCTCCACTTT. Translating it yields CASSARQVANSPLHF.

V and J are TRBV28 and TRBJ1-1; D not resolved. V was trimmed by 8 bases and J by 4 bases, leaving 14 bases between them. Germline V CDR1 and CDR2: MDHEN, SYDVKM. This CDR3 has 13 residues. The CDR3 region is CASLDSTSTEAFF. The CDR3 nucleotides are TGTGCCAGCTTGGACTCGACGAGCACTGAAGCTTTCTTT.

The CDR3 region has the DNA TGCAGTGCTAGAGGGGGCGGTGAAAAACTGTTTTTT. Translating it yields CSARGGGEKLFF. The chain couples TRBV20-1 to TRBJ1-4; D might be TRBD1 (5 bases). Germline-derived CDR1 and CDR2 are DFQATT and SNEGSKA (reference sequence). CDR3 size: 12 residues. V dropped 1 base and J dropped 7 bases, with 7 bases sitting between them.

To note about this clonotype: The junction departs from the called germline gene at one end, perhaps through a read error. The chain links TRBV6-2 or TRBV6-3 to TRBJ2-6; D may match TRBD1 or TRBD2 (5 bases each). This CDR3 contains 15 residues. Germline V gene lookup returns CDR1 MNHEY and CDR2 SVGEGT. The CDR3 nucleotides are TGTGCCAGCATAAATACGGACTCTGGGGCCAACGTCCGGACTTTC. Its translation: CASINTDSGANVRTF.

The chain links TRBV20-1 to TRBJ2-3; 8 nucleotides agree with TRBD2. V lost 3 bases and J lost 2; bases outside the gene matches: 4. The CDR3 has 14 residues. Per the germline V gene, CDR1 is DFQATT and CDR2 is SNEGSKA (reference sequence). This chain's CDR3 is CSASVTSDTDTQYF. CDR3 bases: TGCAGTGCTAGTGTGACTAGCGACACAGATACGCAGTATTTT.

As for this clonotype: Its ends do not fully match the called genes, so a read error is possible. CDR3 nucleotide sequence: TGTGCCATCAGTGGGGCCCAGGGTGCTTACAATGAGCGGTTCTTC. Translated, it gives CAISGAQGAYNERFF. V is TRBV10-3 and J is TRBJ2-1; D might be TRBD1 (5 bases). Germline-derived CDR1 and CDR2 are ENHRY and SYGVKD. The CDR3 runs 15 residues.

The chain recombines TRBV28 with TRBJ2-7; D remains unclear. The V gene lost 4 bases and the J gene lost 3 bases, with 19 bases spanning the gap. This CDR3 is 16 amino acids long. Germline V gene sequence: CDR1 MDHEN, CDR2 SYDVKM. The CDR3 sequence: CASSSTQALTFYEQYF. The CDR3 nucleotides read TGTGCCAGCAGTTCCACCCAGGCCTTAACTTTCTACGAGCAGTACTTC.

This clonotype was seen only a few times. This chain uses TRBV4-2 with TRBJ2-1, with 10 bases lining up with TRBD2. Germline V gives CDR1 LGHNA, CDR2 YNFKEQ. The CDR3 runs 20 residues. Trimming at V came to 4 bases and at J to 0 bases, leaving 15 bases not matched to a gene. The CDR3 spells CASSPKGLAGDLDSYNEQFF. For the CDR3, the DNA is TGTGCCAGCAGCCCGAAAGGGCTAGCGGGAGACCTTGACTCCTACAATGAGCAGTTCTTC.

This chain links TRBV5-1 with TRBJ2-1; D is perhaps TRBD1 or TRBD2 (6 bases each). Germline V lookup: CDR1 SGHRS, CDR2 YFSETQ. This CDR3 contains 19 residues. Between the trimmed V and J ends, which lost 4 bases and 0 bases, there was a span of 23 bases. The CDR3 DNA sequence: TGCGCCAGCAGCCCCTCGGGGGCCCGGACTATTAGCTCCTACAATGAGCAGTTCTTC. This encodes CASSPSGARTISSYNEQFF.

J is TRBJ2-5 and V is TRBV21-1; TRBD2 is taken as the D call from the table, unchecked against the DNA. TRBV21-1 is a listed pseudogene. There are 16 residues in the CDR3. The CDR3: CASSKRLAGLQETQYF. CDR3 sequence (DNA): TGTGCCAGCAGCAAAAGACTAGCGGGGCTTCAAGAGACCCAGTACTTC.

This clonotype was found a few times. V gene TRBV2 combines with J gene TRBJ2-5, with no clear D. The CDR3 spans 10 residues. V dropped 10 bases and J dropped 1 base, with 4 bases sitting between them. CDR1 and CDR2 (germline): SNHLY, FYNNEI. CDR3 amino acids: CATTQETQYF. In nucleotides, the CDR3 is TGTGCCACCACCCAAGAGACCCAGTACTTC.

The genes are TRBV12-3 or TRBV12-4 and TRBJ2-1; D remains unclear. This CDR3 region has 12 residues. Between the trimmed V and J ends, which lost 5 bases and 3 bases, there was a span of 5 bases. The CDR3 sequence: CASSQHYNEQFF. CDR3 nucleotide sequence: TGTGCCAGCAGTCAACACTACAATGAGCAGTTCTTC.

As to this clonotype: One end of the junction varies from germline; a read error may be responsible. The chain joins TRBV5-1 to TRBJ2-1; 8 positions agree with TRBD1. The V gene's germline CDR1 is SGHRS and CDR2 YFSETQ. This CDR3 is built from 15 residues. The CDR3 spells CASSLGTGGYNEQFF. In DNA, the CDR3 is TGTGCCAGCAGCTTGGGGACAGGAGGCTACAATGAGCAGTTCTTC.

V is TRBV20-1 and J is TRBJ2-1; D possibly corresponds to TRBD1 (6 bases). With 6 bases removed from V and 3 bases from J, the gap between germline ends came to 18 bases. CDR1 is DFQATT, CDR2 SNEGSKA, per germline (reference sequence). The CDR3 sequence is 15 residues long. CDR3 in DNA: TGCAGTGCCAGGGCGCAGGGGCCCAACTACAATGAGCAGTTCTTC. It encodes CSARAQGPNYNEQFF.

The CDR3 coding sequence is TGTGCCATCAGTGTTAGGGTGAACACTGAAGCTTTCTTT. Translating gives CAISVRVNTEAFF. V gene TRBV10-3 combines with J gene TRBJ1-1; D gene ambiguous. The CDR3 sequence is 13 residues long. CDR1 is ENHRY, CDR2 SYGVKD, per germline. The V and J ends lost 4 bases and 0 bases respectively, with 6 bases between them.

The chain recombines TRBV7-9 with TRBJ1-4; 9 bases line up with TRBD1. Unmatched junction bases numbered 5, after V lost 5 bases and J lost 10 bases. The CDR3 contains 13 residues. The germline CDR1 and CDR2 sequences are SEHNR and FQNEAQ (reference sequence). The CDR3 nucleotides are TGTGCCAGCAGCCTAGAGACAGGGGGAAAACTGTTTTTT. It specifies CASSLETGGKLFF. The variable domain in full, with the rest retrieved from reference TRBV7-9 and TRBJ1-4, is DTGVSQNPRHKITKRGQNVTFRCDPISEHNRLYWYRQTLGQGPEFLTYFQNEAQLEKSRLLSDRFSAERPKGSFSTLEIQRTEQGDSAMYLCASSLETGGKLFFGSGTQLSVL.

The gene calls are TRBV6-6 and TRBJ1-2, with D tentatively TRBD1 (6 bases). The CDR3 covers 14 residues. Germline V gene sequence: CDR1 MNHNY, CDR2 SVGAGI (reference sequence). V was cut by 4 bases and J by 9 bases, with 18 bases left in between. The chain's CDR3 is CASSSDSKTLSYTF. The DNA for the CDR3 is TGTGCCAGCAGTTCGGACAGCAAGACATTGAGCTACACCTTC.

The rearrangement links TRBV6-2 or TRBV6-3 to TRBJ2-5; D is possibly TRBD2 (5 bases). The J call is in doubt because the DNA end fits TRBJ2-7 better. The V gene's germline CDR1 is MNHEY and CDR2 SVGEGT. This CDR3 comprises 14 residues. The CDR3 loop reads CASSYGGGYYEQYF. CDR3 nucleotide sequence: TGTGCCAGCAGTTATGGCGGCGGGTATTACGAGCAGTACTTC.

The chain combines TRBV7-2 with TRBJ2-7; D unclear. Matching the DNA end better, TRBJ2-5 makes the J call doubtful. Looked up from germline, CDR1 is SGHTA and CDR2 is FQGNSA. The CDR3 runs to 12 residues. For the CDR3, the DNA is TGTGCCAGCAGCTTAGTAAAGGGGACCCAGTACTTC. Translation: CASSLVKGTQYF.

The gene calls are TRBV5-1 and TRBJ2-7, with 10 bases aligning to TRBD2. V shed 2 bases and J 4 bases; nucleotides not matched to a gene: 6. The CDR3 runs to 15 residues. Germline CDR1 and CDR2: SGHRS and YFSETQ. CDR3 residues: CASSFSLAGEYEQYF. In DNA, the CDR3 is TGCGCCAGCAGCTTCTCGCTAGCGGGAGAGTACGAGCAGTACTTC.

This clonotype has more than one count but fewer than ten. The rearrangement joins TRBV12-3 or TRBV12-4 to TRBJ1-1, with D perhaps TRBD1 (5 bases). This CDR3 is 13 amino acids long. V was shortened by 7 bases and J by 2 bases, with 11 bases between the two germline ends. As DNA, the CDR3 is TGTGCCAGCACCCGGGGGGGTAACACTGAAGCTTTCTTT. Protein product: CASTRGGNTEAFF.

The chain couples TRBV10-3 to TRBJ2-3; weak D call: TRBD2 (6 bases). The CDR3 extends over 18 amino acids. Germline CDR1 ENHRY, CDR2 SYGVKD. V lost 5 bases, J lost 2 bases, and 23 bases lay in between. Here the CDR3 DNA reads TGTGCCATCAGTTCCCGTCGGCGAGGCGGGGTTCTCACAGATACGCAGTATTTT. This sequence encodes CAISSRRRGGVLTDTQYF.

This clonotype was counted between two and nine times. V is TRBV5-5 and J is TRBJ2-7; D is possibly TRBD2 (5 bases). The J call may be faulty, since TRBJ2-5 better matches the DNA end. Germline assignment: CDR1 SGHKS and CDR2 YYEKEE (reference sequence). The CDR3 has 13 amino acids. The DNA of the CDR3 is TGTGCCAGCAGCTTCGGGGTGACAGAGACCCAGTACTTC. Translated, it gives CASSFGVTETQYF.

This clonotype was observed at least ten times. The CDR3 is CASSEVDRGRRGYTF. The CDR3, as DNA: TGCGCCAGCAGTGAGGTCGACAGGGGGCGAAGAGGCTACACCTTC. The J gene is TRBJ1-2, the V gene TRBV10-2; 10 bases agree with TRBD1. Germline CDR1 and CDR2: WSHSY and SAAADI. V was pared by 2 bases and J by 8 bases, with 8 bases of the junction left unmatched. This CDR3 is built from 15 residues.

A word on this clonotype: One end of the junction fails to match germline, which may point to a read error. This chain's CDR3 is CASSEELAGISDTRYF. CDR3 nucleotide sequence: TGCGCCAGCAGCGAGGAACTAGCGGGGATCTCAGATACGCGGTATTTT. The rearrangement links TRBV5-1 to TRBJ2-3; 10 nucleotides line up with TRBD2. CDR1 SGHRS and CDR2 YFSETQ come from the germline V gene. This CDR3 is 16 amino acids long.

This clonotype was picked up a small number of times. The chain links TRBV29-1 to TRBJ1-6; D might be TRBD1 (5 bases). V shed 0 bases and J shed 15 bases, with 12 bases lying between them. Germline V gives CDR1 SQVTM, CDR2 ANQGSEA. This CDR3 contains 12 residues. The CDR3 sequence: CSVEDLAGRLHF. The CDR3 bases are TGCAGCGTTGAAGATTTAGCGGGACGCCTCCACTTT.